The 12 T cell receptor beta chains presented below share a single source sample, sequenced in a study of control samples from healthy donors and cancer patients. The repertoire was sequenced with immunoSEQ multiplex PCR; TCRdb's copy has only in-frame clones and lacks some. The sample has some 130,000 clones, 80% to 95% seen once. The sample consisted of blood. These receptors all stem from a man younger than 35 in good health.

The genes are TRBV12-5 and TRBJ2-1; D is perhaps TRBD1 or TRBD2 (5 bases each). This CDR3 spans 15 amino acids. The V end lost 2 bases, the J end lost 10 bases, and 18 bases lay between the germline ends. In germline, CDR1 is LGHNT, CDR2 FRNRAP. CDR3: CASGLPRDVRSEQFF. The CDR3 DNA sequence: TGTGCTAGTGGTTTGCCCCGGGACGTGAGGTCGGAGCAGTTCTTC.

The CDR3 nucleotides read TGTGCCAGCAGCTTGGAGGGACTCGGAGCCAAAAACATTCAGTACTTC. Protein: CASSLEGLGAKNIQYF. V usage is TRBV5-4 and J usage is TRBJ2-4; TRBD2 is a possible D gene (6 bases). This CDR3 contains 16 residues. V lost 0 bases and J lost 0, with 10 bases in between. Germline CDR1 reads SGHNT; CDR2 reads YYREEE (reference sequence).

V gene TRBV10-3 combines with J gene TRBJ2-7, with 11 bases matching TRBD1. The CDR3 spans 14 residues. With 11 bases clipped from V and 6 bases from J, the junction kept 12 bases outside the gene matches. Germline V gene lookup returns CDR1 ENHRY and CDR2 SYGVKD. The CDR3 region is CAASLGTGGLEQYF. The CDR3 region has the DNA TGTGCCGCCTCACTCGGGACAGGGGGTCTCGAGCAGTACTTC.

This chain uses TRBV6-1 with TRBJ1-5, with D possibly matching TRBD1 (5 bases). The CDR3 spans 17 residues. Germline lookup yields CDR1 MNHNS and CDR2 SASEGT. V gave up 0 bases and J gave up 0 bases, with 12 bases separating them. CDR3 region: CASSEASWGVSNQPQHF. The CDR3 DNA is TGTGCCAGCAGTGAAGCCTCTTGGGGGGTTAGCAATCAGCCCCAGCATTTT.

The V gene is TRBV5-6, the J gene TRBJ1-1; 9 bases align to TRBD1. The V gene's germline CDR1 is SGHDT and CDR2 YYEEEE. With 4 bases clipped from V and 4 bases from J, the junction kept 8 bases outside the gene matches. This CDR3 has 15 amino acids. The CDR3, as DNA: TGTGCCAGCAGCCCCTGGGACAGGGACGTCACTGAAGCTTTCTTT. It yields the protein CASSPWDRDVTEAFF.

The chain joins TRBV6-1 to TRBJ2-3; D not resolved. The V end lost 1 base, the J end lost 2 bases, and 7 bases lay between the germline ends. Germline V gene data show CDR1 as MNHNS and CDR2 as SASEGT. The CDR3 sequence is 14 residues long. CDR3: CASSEGANTDTQYF. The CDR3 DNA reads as TGTGCCAGCAGTGAAGGGGCGAACACAGATACGCAGTATTTT.

The CDR3 here is CASRGQYNQPQHF. The CDR3 DNA follows: TGTGCCAGCAGGGGACAGTACAATCAGCCCCAGCATTTT. This chain connects TRBV2 to TRBJ1-5, with 7 bases fitting TRBD1. Germline lookup yields CDR1 SNHLY and CDR2 FYNNEI. The CDR3 is 13 residues long. V was pared by 6 bases and J by 3 bases, with 2 bases of the junction left unmatched.

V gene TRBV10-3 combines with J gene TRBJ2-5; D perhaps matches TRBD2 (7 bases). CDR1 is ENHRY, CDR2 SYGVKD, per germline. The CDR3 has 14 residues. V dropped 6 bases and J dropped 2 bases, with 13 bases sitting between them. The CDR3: CAISEGGEQETQYF. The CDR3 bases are TGTGCCATCAGCGAAGGGGGGGAGCAAGAGACCCAGTACTTC.

DNA for the CDR3: TGTGCCAGCAGCCACCGGGGCGTCGGTCGGGAGACCCAGTACTTC. Amino acids: CASSHRGVGRETQYF. The chain links TRBV3-1 (or the pseudogene TRBV3-2) to TRBJ2-5; D is tentatively TRBD1 or TRBD2 (5 bases each). Trimming took 3 bases from V and 5 from J, leaving 16 bases between them. This CDR3 is built from 15 residues. Germline-derived CDR1 and CDR2 are LGHDT and YNNKEL (reference sequence).

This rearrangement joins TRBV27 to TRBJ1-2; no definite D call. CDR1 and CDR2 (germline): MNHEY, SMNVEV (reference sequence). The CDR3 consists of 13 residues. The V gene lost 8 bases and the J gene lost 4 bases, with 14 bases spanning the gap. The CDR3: CASGGRASYGYTF. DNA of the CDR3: TGTGCCAGCGGAGGGAGGGCTTCCTATGGCTACACCTTC.

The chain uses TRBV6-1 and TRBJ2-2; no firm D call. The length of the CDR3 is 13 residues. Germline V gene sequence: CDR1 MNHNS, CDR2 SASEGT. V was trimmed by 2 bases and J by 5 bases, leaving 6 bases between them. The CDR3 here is CASSEMITGELFF. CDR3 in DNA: TGTGCCAGCAGTGAAATGATAACCGGGGAGCTGTTTTTT.

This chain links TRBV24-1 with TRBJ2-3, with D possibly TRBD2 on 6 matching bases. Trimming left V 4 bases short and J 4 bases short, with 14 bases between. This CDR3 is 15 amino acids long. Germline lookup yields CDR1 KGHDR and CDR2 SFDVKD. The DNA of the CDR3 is TGTGCCACCAGTGAATCGGGCAGGGACTCAGATACGCAGTATTTT. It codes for CATSESGRDSDTQYF.